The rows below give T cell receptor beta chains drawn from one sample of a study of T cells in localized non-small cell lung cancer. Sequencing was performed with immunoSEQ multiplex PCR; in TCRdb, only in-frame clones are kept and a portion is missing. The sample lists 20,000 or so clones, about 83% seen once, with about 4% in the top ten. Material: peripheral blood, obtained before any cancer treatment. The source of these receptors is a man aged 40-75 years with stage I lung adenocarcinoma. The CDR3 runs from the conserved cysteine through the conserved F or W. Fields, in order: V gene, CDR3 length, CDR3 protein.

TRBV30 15 CAWSRDRWSAETQYF
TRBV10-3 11 CATGGQETQYF
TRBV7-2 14 CASSSGSGAVSQHF
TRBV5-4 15 CASSLWGRGRGSQHF
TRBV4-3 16 CASSLGPGTDPFGYTF
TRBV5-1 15 CASSFVAGTDNEQFF
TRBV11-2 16 CASSPLSGDRNQPQHF
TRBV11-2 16 CASSLGSTGLNTEAFF
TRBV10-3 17 CAISESYVYVAAGELFF
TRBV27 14 CASSRDRVSYEQYF
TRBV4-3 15 CASSQDSGPRNEQYF
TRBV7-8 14 CASSRTSGSETQYF
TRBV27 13 CASRQGVAYGYTF
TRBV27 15 CASSSEGLYPYEQYF
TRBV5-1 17 CASSFRLDDAGGTEAFF
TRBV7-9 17 CASSQNRQGLNHNEQFF
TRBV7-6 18 CASSDPGLAGISTDTQYF
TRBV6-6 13 CASSLGQGGEAFF
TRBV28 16 CASSPLGDSSSYEQYF
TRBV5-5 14 CASTETSGSYEQYF
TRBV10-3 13 CAISEPGLSEQFF
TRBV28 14 CASSLSDSAIEAFF
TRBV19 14 CASTGDRGYYGYTF
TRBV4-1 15 CASSQDGGIHYEQYF
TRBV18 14 CASSPGGAYNEQFF
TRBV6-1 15 CASSELGSMNTEAFF
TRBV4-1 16 CASSRGSTGSYNEQFF
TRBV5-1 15 CASSLTGGHTDTQYF
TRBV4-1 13 CASSPGQGYGYTF
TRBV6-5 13 CASSYSGPNEQFF
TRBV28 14 CASSLGLGSYEQYF
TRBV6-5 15 CASSPRGVHTDTQYF
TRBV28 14 CASSLSLGQETQYF
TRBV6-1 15 CASSEAGGVYNIQYF
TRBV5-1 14 CASSLEVGGQPQHF
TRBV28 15 CASSFAGANSYEQYF
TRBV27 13 CASSFGESYEQYF
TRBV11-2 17 CASSFGLAGGSYNEQFF
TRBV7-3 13 CASSRLAAGTQYF
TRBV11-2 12 CASSPGYYEQYF
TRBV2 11 CASSEQGELFF
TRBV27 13 CASSFTGDNEQYF
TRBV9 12 CASSVADYGYTF